This paragraph covers one TCR beta chain sequence. Its antigen remains undetermined. The record has no base qualities; no much larger clone is one base away. The immunoSEQ Assay, a bias-controlled multiplex PCR, was used to amplify TCRbeta CDR3 regions from genomic DNA. The authors processed their data as follows. Nucleated cell counts per sample were estimated from amplification of reference gene primers within the assay. To quantify the absolute abundance of each unique TCRbeta CDR3 rearrangement, sequence reads were collapsed and filtered. Productive Simpson clonality was computed per sample as the square root of Simpson's diversity index over productive rearrangements. TCRdb stores this immuneACCESS table with in-frame sequences only. Part of the clones is absent; in the studies checked, under half of the shortfall reflects unresolved V genes, and no reason is known for the rest. Clonal size and the V and J genes are those of that table, whereas D and trimming came from the DNA. The sample records about 140,000 clones, around 79% of which are singletons. The leading ten clones occupy about 2.9% of the sample.

Including cysteine and phenylalanine, the CDR3 has 18 amino acids. Only the CDR3 region is kept as DNA, spanning 54 bases read in frame from base 1. The germline V and J ends show losses of 0 bases and 4 bases respectively, and no gene match explains 11 bases of the junction. From the germline V gene, CDR1 is MGHDK and CDR2 is SYGVNS. These data come from a study of blood T cell repertoires in COVID-19 (dated by TCRdb to 2018 to 2021). Background on the whole study: Collaborator samples came from the United States, Italy and Spain and covered acute and convalescent phases of COVID-19. The prospective study material was composed of cDNA or gDNA derived from T cells, B-cell-depleted T cells, or PBMCs. The dataset comprised deeply sampled blood TCRbeta repertoires from subjects exposed to, actively infected with, or recovered from COVID-19. A freely available public database, intended as a resource for researchers studying the immune response to SARS-CoV-2, is where the repertoires were released. The samples were drawn from the first 160 participants of the ongoing ImmuneRACE study and from over 950 subjects provided by 6 global collaborators. Sample metadata almost always included a de-identified subject ID, COVID-19 status, age in years and sex. Where HLA class I and class II types were available, the types were taken from metadata supplied by the sample provider, not from assay-based typing.

Participants in the prospective study were aged roughly 18 to 100 years, lived in about two dozen United States geographic areas, and enrolled through a virtual design. In the prospective study, cohorts were assigned on the basis of participant-reported clinical history obtained from a screening survey and a study questionnaire. For ImmuneRACE Cohort 3, a participant was defined as recovered based on two consecutive negative NP/OP PCR tests, clearance by a healthcare professional, or resolution of symptoms. Mobile phlebotomists in the prospective study collected whole blood, serum and a nasopharyngeal or oropharyngeal swab from every participant. Prospective study participants could optionally give additional blood draws and questionnaires over an approximately two-month period. Blood samples from the prospective study were shipped frozen or at room temperature prior to DNA extraction. What the authors observed across the whole study: How much clinical and demographic metadata was included differed by source and by participant, and the metadata was provided uncurated.

This TCR derives from a woman aged 45-59 years who had recovered from COVID-19. The sequence is built from TRBV25-1 and TRBJ2-1; the junction holds 8 bases that match TRBD1. The sample taken for sequencing was PBMCs or T cells enriched from blood (not recorded which). The CDR3 region: CASSEYPGGGTGYNEQFF. DNA sequence: TGTGCCAGCAGTGAATATCCCGGGGGCGGGACAGGTTACAATGAGCAGTTCTTC.